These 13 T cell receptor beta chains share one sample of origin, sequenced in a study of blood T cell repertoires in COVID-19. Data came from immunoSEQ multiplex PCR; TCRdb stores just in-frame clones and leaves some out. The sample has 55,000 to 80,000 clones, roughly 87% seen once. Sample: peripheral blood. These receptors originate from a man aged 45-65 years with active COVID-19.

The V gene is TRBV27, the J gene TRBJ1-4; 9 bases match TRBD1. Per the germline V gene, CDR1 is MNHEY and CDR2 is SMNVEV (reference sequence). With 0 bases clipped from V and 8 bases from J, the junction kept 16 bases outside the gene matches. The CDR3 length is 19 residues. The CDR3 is CASSLSPPRTGEVREKLFF. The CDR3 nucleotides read TGTGCCAGCAGTTTATCGCCTCCCCGGACAGGGGAGGTCAGGGAAAAACTGTTTTTT.

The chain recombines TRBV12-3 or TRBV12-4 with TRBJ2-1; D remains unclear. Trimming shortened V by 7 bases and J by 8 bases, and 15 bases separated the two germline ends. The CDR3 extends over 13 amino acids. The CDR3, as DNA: TGTGCCAGCACCCCTGACTTAGAGGATGAGCAGTTCTTC. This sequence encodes CASTPDLEDEQFF.

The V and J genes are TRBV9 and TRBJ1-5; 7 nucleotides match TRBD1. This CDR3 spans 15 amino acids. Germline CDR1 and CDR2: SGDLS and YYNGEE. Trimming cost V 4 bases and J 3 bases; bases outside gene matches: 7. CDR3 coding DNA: TGTGCCAGCAGCCTGACAGGGTTCCTCAATCAGCCCCAGCATTTT. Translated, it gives CASSLTGFLNQPQHF.

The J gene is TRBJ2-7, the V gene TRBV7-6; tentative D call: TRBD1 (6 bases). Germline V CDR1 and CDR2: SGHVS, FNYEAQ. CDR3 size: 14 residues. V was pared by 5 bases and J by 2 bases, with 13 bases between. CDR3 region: CASSEGQRPYEQYF. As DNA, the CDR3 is TGTGCCAGCAGCGAGGGACAACGACCCTACGAGCAGTACTTC. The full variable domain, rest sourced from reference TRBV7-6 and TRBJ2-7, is GAGVSQSPRYKVTKRGQDVALRCDPISGHVSLYWYRQALGQGPEFLTYFNYEAQQDKSGLPNDRFSAERPEGSISTLTIQRTEQRDSAMYRCASSEGQRPYEQYFGPGTRLTVT.

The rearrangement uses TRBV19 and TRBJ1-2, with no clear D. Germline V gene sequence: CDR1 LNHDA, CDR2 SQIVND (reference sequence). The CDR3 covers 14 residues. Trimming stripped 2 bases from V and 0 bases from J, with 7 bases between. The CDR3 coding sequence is TGTGCCAGTAGTATAACGGGAGCTAACTATGGCTACACCTTC. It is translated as CASSITGANYGYTF.

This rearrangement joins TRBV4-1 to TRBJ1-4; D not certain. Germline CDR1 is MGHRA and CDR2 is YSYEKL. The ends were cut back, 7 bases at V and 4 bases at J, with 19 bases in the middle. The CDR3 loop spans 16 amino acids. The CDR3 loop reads CASNLLAGNSNEKLFF. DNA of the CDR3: TGCGCCAGCAACCTACTCGCCGGGAATAGTAATGAAAAACTGTTTTTT.

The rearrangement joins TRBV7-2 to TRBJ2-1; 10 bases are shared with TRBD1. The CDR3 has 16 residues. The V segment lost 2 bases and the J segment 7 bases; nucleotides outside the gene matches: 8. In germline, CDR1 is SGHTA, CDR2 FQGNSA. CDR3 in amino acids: CASSLYGTGVFNEQFF. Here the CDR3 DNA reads TGTGCCAGCAGCTTATATGGGACAGGGGTGTTTAATGAGCAGTTCTTC.

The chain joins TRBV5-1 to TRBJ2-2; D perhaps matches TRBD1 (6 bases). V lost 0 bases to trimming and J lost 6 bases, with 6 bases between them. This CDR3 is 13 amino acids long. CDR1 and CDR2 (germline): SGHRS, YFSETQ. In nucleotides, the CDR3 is TGCGCCAGCAGCTTGGAGGGGGCCGGGGAGCTGTTTTTT. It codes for CASSLEGAGELFF.

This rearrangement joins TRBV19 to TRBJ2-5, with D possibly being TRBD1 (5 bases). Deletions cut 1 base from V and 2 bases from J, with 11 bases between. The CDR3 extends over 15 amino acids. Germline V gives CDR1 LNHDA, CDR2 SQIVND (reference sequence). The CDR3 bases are TGTGCCAGTAGTATAGGTAGGGGCCCACAAGAGACCCAGTACTTC. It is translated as CASSIGRGPQETQYF.

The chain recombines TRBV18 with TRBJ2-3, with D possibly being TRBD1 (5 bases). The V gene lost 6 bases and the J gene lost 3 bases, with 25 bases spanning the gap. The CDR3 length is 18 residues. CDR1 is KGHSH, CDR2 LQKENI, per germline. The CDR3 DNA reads TGTGCCAGCTCGGTTGGAACTAATCGCAGGGTAGTAACAGATACGCAGTATTTT. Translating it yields CASSVGTNRRVVTDTQYF.

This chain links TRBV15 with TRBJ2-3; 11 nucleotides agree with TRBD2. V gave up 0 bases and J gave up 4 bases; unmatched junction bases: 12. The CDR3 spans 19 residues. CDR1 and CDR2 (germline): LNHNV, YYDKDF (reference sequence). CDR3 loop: CATSRDSLASGGISDTQYF. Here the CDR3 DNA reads TGTGCCACCAGCAGAGATTCCCTGGCTAGCGGGGGGATCTCAGATACGCAGTATTTT.

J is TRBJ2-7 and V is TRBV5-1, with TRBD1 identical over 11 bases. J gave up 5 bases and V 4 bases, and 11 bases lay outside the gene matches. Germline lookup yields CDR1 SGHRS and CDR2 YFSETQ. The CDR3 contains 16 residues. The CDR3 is CASSTNPGQGGDEQYF. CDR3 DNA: TGCGCCAGCAGCACAAATCCGGGACAGGGGGGCGACGAGCAGTACTTC. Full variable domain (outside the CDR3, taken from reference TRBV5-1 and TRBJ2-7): KAGVTQTPRYLIKTRGQQVTLSCSPISGHRSVSWYQQTPGQGLQFLFEYFSETQRNKGNFPGRFSGRQFSNSRSEMNVSTLELGDSALYLCASSTNPGQGGDEQYFGPGTRLTVT.

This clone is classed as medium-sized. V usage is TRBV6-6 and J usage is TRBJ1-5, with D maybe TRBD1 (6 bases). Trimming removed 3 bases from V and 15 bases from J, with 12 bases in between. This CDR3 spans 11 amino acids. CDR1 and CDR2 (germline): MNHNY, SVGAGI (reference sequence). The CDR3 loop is CASSYRGYGHF. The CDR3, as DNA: TGTGCCAGCAGTTATAGGGGGTACGGGCATTTT.